This T cell receptor beta chain is from a study of T cell responses to AZD1222 COVID-19 vaccine. Comments on this clone: Its specificity is not known.

Measured with immunoSEQ multiplex PCR; TCRdb has only the in-frame clones, and not every one. The sample lists about 84,000 clones; 80% to 90% were seen once. Study-wide results and limits: At 160-218 and 743-854, vaccine-associated CD4 TCRs were dominant, and they spanned spike. At baseline, just a handful of AZD1222 recipients tested seropositive.

Trimming removed 3 bases from V and 4 bases from J, with 9 bases in between. CDR3 length: 14 residues. Germline V gene lookup returns CDR1 KGHDR and CDR2 SFDVKD. This sequence joins TRBV24-1 and TRBJ1-3, with a weak D call TRBD1 (5 bases). The source material was peripheral blood, sampled on day 0 of AZD1222 vaccination. This clonotype was obtained from an adult in good health. The DNA of the CDR3 is TGTGCCACCAGTGATCGACAGTGGGGAAACACCATATATTTT. The encoded protein is CATSDRQWGNTIYF.